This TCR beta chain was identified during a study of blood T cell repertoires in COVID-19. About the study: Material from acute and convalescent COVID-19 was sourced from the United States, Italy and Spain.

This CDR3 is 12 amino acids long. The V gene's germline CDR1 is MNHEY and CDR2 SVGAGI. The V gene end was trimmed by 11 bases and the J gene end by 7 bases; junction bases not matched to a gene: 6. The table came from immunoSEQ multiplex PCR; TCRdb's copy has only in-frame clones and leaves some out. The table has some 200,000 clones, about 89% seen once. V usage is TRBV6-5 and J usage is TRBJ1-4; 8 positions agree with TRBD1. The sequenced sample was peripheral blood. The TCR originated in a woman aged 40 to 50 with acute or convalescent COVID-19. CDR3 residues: CAGSGGVEKLFF. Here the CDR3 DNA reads TGTGCCGGATCAGGGGGCGTTGAAAAACTGTTTTTT.